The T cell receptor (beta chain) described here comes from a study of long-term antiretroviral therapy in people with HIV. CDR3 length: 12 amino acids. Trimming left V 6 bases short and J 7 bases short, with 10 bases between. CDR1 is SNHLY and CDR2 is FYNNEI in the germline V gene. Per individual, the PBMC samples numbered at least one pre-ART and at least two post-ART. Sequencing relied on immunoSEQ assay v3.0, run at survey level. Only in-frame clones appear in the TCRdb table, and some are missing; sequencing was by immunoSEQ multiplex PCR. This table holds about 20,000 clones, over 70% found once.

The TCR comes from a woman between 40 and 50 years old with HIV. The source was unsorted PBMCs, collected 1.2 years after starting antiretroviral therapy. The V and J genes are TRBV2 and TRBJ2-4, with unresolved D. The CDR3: CASRGQGNIQYF. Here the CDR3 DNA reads TGTGCCAGCAGAGGTCAAGGGAACATTCAGTACTTC.